Listed below are T cell receptor beta chains from one sample, sequenced in a study of blood T cell repertoires in COVID-19. Assay: immunoSEQ multiplex PCR; the TCRdb copy retains only in-frame clones and omits some. Altogether some 300,000 clones are present, 85% to 90% being singletons, with the ten largest covering about 1.2%. Source material: peripheral blood. The source of these receptors is a man between 65 and 85 years old with acute or convalescent COVID-19. Each CDR3 is given with its conserved first and last residue. Clone size, where shown, is once, few, many, or a class for clones that have expanded.

TRBJ2-3 | . | TRBV2 | CASSDRVDTQYF
TRBJ1-1 | . | TRBV18 | CASSPDRVYTEAFF
TRBJ1-2 | . | TRBV27 | CASSLGGRTNYGYTF
TRBJ2-5 | once | TRBV7-7 | CASSLQGGGETQYF
TRBJ2-7 | . | TRBV7-2 | CASSQGLAGIGYEQYF
TRBJ2-7 | few | TRBV5-4 | CASSPVARPRGEQYF
TRBJ1-1 | . | TRBV15 | CATSRDPAVTEAFF
TRBJ1-1 | . | TRBV7-2 | CASSLKLWAQGKGNTEAFF
TRBJ2-2 | . | TRBV3-1/TRBV3-2 | CASGRGTGELFF
TRBJ2-5 | . | TRBV7-2 | CASSLGGGETQYF
TRBJ2-1 | . | TRBV4-2 | CASSRGGRSYNEQFF